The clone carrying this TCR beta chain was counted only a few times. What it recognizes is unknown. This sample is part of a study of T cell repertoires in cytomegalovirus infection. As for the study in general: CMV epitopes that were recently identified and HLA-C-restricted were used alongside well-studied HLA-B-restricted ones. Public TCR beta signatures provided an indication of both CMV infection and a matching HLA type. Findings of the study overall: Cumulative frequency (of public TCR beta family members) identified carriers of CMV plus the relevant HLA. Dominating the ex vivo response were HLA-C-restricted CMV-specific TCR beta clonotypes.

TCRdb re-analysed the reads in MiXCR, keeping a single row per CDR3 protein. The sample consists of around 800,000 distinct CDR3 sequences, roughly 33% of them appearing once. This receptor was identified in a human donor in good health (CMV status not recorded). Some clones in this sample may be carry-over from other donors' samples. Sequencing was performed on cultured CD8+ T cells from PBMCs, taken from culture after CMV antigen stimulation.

This CDR3 is CASSPRGGGEQFF. The CDR3 region has the DNA TGTGCCAGCAGTCCAAGGGGGGGCGGTGAGCAGTTCTTC. The chain combines TRBV2 with TRBJ2-1; maybe TRBD2 (7 bases). Germline CDR1 reads SNHLY; CDR2 reads FYNNEI. This CDR3 has 13 residues. V was trimmed by 5 bases and J by 9 bases, leaving 14 bases between them.